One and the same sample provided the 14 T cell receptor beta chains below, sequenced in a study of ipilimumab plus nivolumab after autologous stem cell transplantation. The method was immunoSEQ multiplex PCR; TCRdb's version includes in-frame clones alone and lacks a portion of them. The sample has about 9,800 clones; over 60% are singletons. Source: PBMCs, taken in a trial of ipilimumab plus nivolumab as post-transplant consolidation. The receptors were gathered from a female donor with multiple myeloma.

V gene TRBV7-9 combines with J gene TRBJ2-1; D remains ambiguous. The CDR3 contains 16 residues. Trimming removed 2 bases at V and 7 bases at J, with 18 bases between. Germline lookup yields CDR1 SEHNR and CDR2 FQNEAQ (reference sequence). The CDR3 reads CASSLYSRSPGNEQFF. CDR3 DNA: TGTGCCAGCAGCTTATATTCCAGGTCCCCTGGGAATGAGCAGTTCTTC.

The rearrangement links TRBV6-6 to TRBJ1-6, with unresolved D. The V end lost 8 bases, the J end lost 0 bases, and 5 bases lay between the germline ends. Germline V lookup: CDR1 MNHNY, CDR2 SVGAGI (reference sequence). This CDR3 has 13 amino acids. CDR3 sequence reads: CASGSSYNSPLHF. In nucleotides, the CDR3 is TGTGCCAGCGGGAGCTCCTATAATTCACCCCTCCACTTT.

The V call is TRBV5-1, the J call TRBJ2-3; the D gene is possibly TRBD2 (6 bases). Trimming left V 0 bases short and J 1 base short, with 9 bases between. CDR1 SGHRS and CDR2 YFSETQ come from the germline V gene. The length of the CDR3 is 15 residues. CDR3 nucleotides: TGCGCCAGCAGCTTGGTTGGAGGGGGCACAGATACGCAGTATTTT. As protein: CASSLVGGGTDTQYF.

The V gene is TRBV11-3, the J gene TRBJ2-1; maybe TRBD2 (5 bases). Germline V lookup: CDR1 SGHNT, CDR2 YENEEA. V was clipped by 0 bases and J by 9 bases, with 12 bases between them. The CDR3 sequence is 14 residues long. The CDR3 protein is CASSLDPSRGEQFF. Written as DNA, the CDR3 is TGTGCCAGCAGCTTAGATCCCAGTCGGGGTGAGCAGTTCTTC. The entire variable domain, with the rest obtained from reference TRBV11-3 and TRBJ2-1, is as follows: EAGVVQSPRYKIIEKKQPVAFWCNPISGHNTLYWYLQNLGQGPELLIRYENEEAVDDSQLPKDRFSAERLKGVDSTLKIQPAELGDSAVYLCASSLDPSRGEQFFGPGTRLTVL.

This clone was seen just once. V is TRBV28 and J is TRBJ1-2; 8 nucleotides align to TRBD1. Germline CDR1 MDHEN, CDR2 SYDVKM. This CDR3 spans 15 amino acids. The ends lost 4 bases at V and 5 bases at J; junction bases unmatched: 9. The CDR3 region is CASSSGDRLAYGYTF. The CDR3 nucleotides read TGTGCCAGCAGTTCCGGGGACAGGCTTGCTTATGGCTACACCTTC.

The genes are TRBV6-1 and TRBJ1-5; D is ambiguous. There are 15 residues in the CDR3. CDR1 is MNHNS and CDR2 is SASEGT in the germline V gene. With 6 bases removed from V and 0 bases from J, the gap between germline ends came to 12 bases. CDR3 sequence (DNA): TGTGCCAGCAGAGAATCCGGGGATAGCAATCAGCCCCAGCATTTT. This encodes CASRESGDSNQPQHF.

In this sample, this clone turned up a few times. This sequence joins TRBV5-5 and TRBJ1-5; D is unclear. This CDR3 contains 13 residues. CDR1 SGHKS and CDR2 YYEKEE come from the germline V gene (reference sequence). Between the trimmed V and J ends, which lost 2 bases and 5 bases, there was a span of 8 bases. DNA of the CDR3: TGTGCCAGCAGCTTAAATTTAGATCAGCCCCAGCATTTT. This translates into CASSLNLDQPQHF.

CDR3 residues: CASSNGDNYGYTF. DNA for the CDR3: TGTGCCAGCAGCAACGGCGACAACTATGGCTACACCTTC. The V and J genes are TRBV6-5 and TRBJ1-2; no clear D. This CDR3 is built from 13 residues. CDR1 and CDR2 (germline): MNHEY, SVGAGI. The V gene lost 6 bases and the J gene lost 2 bases, with 10 bases spanning the gap.

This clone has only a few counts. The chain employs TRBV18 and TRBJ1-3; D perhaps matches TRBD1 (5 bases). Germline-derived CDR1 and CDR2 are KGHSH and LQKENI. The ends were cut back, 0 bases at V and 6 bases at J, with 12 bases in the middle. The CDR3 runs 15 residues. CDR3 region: CASSPPRQGENTIYF. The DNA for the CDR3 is TGTGCCAGCTCACCACCACGCCAGGGAGAAAACACCATATATTTT.

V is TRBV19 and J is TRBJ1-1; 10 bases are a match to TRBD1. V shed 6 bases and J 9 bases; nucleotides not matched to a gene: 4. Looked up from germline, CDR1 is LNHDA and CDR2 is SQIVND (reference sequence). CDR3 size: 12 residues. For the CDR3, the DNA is TGTGCCAGTAGGGACAGGGGGGAAAAAGCTTTCTTT. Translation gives CASRDRGEKAFF.

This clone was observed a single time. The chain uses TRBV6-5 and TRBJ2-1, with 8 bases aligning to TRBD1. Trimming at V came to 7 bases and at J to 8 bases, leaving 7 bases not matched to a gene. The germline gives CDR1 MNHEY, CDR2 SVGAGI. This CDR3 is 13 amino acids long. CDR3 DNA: TGTGCCAGCACTAGGCAGGGGGCGGATGAGCAGTTCTTC. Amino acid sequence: CASTRQGADEQFF.

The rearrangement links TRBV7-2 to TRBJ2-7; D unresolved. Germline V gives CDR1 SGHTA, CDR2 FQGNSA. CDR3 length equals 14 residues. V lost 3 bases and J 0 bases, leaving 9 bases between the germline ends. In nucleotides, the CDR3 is TGTGCCAGCAGCTTCGACTCCAACTCCTACGAGCAGTACTTC. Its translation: CASSFDSNSYEQYF.

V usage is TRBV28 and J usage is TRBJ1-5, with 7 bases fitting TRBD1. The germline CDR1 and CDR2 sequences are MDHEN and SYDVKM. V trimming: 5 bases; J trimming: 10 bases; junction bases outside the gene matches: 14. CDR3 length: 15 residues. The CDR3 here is CASSPQGGVSRPQHF. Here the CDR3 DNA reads TGTGCCAGCAGTCCCCAGGGGGGGGTTAGTCGCCCCCAGCATTTT.

CDR3: CASSYSSDSYEQYF. DNA of the CDR3: TGTGCCAGCAGTTACTCCTCAGATTCCTACGAGCAGTACTTC. The rearrangement uses TRBV6-5 and TRBJ2-7; no clear D gene. The CDR3 contains 14 residues. Trimming took off 0 bases at V and 1 base at J, with 7 bases between the two ends. From germline, CDR1 is MNHEY and CDR2 SVGAGI.